This T cell receptor beta chain was captured by sequencing in a study of read filtering for tumor transcriptome and immune sequencing (TCRdb year 2020). About the study as a whole: The cohort had around 18 male and over 12 female patients with a mean age of about 66 years, ranging from roughly 45 to 80. Whole-transcriptome libraries were prepared with the TruSeq RNA Access Library Prep Kit after DNase treatment. By revised international staging, eight or nine patients were R-ISS I, some 17 were R-ISS II and over 5 were R-ISS III. Per sample, about 4.05 to 10.27 million TCR-region mapped reads were obtained with IR-seq, compared with only roughly 75 to 1,400 with RNA-seq. Using the same bone marrow samples, the study ran both targeted immune repertoire sequencing and bulk whole-transcriptome sequencing and then compared the TCR repertoires from each method. One of the main goals was to work out a read-filtering strategy for immune repertoire data, in particular whether clonotypes backed by only a single read should be removed. Beyond this particular receptor, the publication reports: The sorted CD138-negative fraction was a mixed bone marrow immune population, not purified T cells. The correlation between IR-seq and RNA-seq shared clonotype proportions was increased by removal of single-read clonotypes. In IR-seq, roughly 79% of clonotypes but about 3.5% of total reads were represented by single-read clonotypes, whereas in RNA-seq, around 75% of clonotypes and around 40% of reads were represented by single-read clonotypes. Compared with RNA-seq, IR-seq captured clonotypes at much higher depth and more reliably, and a smaller IR-seq throughput was enough to identify most shared clonotypes.

TCR libraries were constructed from 400 ng RNA using the Immunoverse kit, and molecular barcoded adaptors covering alpha/delta and beta/gamma chains were employed. TCR library preparation was performed with the same RNA that was used for transcriptome sequencing. TCR libraries were sequenced on an Illumina HiSeq 4000 with 2 x 150 cycles. Under the source paper's analysis protocol: With MiXCR, TCR reads were aligned to human V, D, J and C references and assembled into CDR3 clonotypes, with quality filtering and error correction included. The tcR package in R was used for analysis of clonotype counts and gene usage diversity. Raw mapping reads were checked after the RNA-seq reads had been mapped by STAR aligner version 2.5.3a onto the human GRCh37 genome. To test how sequencing depth affects detected clonotypes, IR-seq fastq files were randomly downsampled with Seqtk 1.3. TCRdb applied fastp at Q25 and MiXCR to the public reads, then kept only in-frame beta chains. Rows with one shared CDR3 protein collapse into an entry with the most common genes and DNA. TCRdb assigned the V and J calls; the authors' analysis was not used. This sample lists about 5,700 distinct CDR3 sequences; around 21% were detected once. The biggest ten clones account for approximately 19% of the sample.

The CDR3 has 15 amino acids, counting the end cysteine and phenylalanine. The CDR3 DNA has 45 bases and is translated from base 1. CDR1 and CDR2, looked up from the germline V gene, are SGHDT and YYEEEE. Germline trimming amounts to 3 bases on V and 2 bases on J, with 6 as the count of junction bases outside the gene matches. Each patient had bone marrow sampled at the time of active disease. Ficoll-Hypaque density gradient centrifugation was used to isolate bone marrow mononuclear cells. Myeloma plasma cells were removed and CD138-negative cells were collected by negative selection after labeling with CD138 magnetic microbeads on a MACS separator. Purity of the isolated cells was checked by flow cytometry on an Attune NxT using CD138 antibodies. TRIzol reagent was used to extract total RNA, which was then quantified with a NanoDrop spectrophotometer. For each patient, the CD138-negative bone marrow sample underwent paired RNA-seq and IR-seq.

This clonotype is termed medium-sized (0.01 to 0.1%). The antigen it recognizes is unknown. Per-base quality was not reported, and no clone a single base away is much larger than it. The rearranged chain carries TRBV5-6 and TRBJ1-1; 8 central bases correspond to TRBD1. Sequencing was done on a sample of a population of CD138-negative cells sorted from bone marrow. The sample's cell subset or site label, in plain terms: bone marrow mononuclear cells depleted of CD138+ plasma/myeloma cells by negative magnetic selection. The clonotype was recovered from a donor aged 40 or older with multiple myeloma. The bases are TGTGCCAGCAGCTCCCAGGGGGCAGGTAACACTGAAGCTTTCTTT. This sequence encodes CASSSQGAGNTEAFF.